This entry features one T cell receptor (beta chain) sequence. Its antigen is unknown. PCR involved 60 Vbeta and 13 Jbeta primers. Only in-frame clones appear in the TCRdb table, and some are missing; sequencing was by immunoSEQ multiplex PCR. The repertoire consists of under 150,000 clones, with about 85% occurring once and the leading ten covering 3% to 4%. CDR1 and CDR2 (germline): MNHEY, SVGAGI. V was pared by 7 bases and J by 6 bases, with 18 bases between. The CDR3 runs to 14 residues. The data stem from a study of cytomegalovirus exposure and HLA in healthy donors. Study-level information: The early release's HLA-typed donors yielded 78 million or so unique TCRs.

Points from the study as a whole: A further, later analysis showed that HLA-associated TCR beta chains (compared with equally common others) were more clonally expanded. In a later analysis, an Asian-associated ancestry cluster reportedly showed fewer N-insertions than the roughly 650-donor mean. In a later analysis, TCR beta V- and J-gene trimming showed a link to a missense DCLRE1C variant.

The V call is TRBV6-5, the J call TRBJ1-2; tentative D call: TRBD1 (5 bases). The sample was PBMCs. This TCR derives from a female donor in good health and CMV-seronegative. The CDR3 nucleotides read TGTGCCAGCAAATTGGAGGGGCTGACGGATGGCTACACCTTC. Translated, it gives CASKLEGLTDGYTF.